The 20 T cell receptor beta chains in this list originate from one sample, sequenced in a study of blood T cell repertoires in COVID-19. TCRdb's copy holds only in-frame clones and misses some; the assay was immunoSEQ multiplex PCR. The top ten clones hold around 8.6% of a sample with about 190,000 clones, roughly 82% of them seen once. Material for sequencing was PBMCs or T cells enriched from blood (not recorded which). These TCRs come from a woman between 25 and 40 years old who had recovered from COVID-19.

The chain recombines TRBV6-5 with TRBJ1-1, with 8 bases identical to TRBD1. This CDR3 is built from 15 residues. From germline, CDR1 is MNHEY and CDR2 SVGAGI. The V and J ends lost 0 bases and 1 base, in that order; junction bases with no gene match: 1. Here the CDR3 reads CASSYSGQENTEAFF. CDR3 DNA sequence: TGTGCCAGCAGTTACTCGGGACAGGAGAACACTGAAGCTTTCTTT.

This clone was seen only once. The CDR3 is CASSRVAGAPSYEQYF. The CDR3 DNA follows: TGCGCCAGCAGCCGAGTAGCGGGAGCCCCTTCCTACGAGCAGTACTTC. The V gene is TRBV4-1, the J gene TRBJ2-7; TRBD2 matches 9 bases. CDR3 length: 16 amino acids. From germline, CDR1 is MGHRA and CDR2 YSYEKL. Losses at the gene ends were 4 bases for V and 1 base for J; bases not matched to a gene: 8.

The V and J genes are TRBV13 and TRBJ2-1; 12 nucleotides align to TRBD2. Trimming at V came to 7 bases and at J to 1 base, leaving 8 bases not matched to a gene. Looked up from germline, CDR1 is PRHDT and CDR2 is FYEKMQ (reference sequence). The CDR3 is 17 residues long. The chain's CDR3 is CASTSGLAGKSYNEQFF. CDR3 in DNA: TGTGCCAGCACCTCAGGACTAGCGGGAAAATCCTACAATGAGCAGTTCTTC.

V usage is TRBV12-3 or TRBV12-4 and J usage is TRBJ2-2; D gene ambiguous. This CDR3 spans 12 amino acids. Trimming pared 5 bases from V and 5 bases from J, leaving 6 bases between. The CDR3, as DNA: TGTGCCAGCAGTCTCTATACCGGGGAGCTGTTTTTT. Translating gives CASSLYTGELFF.

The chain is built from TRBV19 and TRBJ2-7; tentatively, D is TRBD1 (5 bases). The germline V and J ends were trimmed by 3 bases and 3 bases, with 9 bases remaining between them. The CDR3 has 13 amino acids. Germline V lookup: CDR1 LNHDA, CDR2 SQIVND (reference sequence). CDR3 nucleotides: TGTGCCAGTAGTATGATCCAGGGCTACGAGCAGTACTTC. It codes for CASSMIQGYEQYF.

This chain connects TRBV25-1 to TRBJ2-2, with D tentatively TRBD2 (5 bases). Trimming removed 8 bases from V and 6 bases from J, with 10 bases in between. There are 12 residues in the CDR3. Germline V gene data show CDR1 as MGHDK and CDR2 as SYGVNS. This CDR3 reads CASGLRSGELFF. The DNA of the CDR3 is TGTGCCAGCGGACTCCGTTCCGGGGAGCTGTTTTTT.

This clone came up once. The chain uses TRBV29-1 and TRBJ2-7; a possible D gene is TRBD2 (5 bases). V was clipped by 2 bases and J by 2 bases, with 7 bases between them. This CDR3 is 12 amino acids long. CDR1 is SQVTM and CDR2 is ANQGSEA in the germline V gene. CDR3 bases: TGCAGCGTTGAACTAGCCCCCTACGAGCAGTACTTC. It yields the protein CSVELAPYEQYF.

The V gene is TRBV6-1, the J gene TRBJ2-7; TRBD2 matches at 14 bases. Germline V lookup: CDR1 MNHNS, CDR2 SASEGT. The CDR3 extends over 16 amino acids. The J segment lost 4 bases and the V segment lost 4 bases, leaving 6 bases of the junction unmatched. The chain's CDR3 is CASSGGTSGRMYEQYF. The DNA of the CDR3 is TGTGCCAGCAGTGGGGGGACTAGCGGGAGAATGTACGAGCAGTACTTC.

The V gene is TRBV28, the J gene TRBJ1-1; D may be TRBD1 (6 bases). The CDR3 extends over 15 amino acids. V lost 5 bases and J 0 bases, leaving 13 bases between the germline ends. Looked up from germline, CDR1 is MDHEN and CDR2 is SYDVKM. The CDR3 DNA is TGTGCCAGCAGTGCCCCCGCAGGGGTGAACACTGAAGCTTTCTTT. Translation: CASSAPAGVNTEAFF.

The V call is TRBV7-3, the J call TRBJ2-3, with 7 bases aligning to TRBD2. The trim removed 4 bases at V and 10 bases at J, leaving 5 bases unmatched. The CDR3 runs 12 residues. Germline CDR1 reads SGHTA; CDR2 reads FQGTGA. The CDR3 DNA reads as TGTGCCAGCAGCTCCCGGCGGGGGTCGCAGTATTTT. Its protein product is CASSSRRGSQYF.

CDR3 sequence reads: CASSLGLGQETQYF. The CDR3 coding sequence is TGTGCCAGCAGCCTGGGGCTAGGCCAAGAGACCCAGTACTTC. This chain uses TRBV7-9 with TRBJ2-5; D is possibly TRBD1 (5 bases). Between the trimmed V and J ends, which lost 5 bases and 1 base, there was a span of 11 bases. Germline CDR1 is SEHNR and CDR2 is FQNEAQ (reference sequence). This CDR3 has 14 residues.

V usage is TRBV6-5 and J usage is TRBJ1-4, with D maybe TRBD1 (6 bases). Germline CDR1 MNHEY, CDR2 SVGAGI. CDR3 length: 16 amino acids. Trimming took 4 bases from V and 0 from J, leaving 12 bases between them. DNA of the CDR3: TGTGCCAGCAGTTCAGGACAGCGATCAACTAATGAAAAACTGTTTTTT. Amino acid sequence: CASSSGQRSTNEKLFF.

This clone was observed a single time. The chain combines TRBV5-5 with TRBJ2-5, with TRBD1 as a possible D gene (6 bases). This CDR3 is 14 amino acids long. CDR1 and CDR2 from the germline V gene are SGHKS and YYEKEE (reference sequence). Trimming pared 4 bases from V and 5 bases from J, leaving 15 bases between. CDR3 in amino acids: CASSVTGLGETQYF. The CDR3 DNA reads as TGTGCCAGCAGCGTCACAGGGTTAGGTGAGACCCAGTACTTC.

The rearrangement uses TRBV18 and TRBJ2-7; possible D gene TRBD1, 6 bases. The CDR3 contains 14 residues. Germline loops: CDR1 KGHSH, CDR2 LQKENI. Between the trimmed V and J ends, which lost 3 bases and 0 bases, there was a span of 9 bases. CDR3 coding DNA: TGTGCCAGCTCACCCAACAGGGTCTCCTACGAGCAGTACTTC. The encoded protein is CASSPNRVSYEQYF.

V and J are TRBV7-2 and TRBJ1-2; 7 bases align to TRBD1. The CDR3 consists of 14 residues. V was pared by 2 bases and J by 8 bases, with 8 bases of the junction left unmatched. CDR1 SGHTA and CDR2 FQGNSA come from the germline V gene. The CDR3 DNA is TGTGCCAGCAGCTTAAATCAGGGGGTGTCGGGCTACACCTTC. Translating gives CASSLNQGVSGYTF.

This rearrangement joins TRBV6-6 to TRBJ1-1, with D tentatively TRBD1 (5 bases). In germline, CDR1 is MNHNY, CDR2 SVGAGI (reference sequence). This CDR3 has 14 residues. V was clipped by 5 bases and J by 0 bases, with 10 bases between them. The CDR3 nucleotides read TGTGCCAGCAGTAACCAGGGTATGAACACTGAAGCTTTCTTT. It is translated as CASSNQGMNTEAFF.

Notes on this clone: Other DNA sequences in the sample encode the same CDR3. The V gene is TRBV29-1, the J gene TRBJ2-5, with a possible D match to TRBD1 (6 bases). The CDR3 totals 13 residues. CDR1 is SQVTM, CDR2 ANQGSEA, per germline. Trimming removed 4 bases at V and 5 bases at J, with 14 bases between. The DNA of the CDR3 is TGCAGCGTTGGGCAGGGGCGAGGGGAGACCCAGTACTTC. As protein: CSVGQGRGETQYF. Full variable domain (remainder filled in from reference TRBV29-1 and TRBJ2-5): SAVISQKPSRDICQRGTSLTIQCQVDSQVTMMFWYRQQPGQSLTLIATANQGSEATYESGFVIDKFPISRPNLTFSTLTVSNMSPEDSSIYLCSVGQGRGETQYFGPGTRLLVL.

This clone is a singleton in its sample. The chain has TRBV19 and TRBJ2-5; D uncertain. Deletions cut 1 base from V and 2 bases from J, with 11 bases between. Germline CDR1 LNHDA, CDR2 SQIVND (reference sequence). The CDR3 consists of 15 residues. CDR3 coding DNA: TGTGCCAGTAGTATAGTGGTTTTCGGGCAAGAGACCCAGTACTTC. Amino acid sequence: CASSIVVFGQETQYF. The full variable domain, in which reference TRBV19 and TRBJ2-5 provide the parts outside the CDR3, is DGGITQSPKYLFRKEGQNVTLSCEQNLNHDAMYWYRQDPGQGLRLIYYSQIVNDFQKGDIAEGYSVSREKKESFPLTVTSAQKNPTAFYLCASSIVVFGQETQYFGPGTRLLVL.

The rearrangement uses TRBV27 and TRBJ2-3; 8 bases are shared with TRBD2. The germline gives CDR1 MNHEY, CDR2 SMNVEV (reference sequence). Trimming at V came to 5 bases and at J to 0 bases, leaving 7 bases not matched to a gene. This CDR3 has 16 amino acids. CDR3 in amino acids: CASSPQLAASTDTQYF. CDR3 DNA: TGTGCCAGCAGTCCCCAACTAGCGGCTAGCACAGATACGCAGTATTTT.

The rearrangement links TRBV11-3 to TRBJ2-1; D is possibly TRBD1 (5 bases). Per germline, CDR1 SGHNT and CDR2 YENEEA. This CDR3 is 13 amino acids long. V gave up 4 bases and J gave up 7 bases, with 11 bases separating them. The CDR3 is CASSSGQRNEQFF. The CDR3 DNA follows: TGTGCCAGCAGCTCCGGACAACGGAATGAGCAGTTCTTC.